These 4 T cell receptor beta chains were all obtained from the same sample, sequenced in a study of beta chain features in type 1 diabetes (dated by TCRdb to the late 2010s). Receptors were amplified or captured by the immunoSEQ multiplex PCR assay. The High Capacity cDNA Reverse Transcription Kit was used to reverse transcribe all of the isolated RNA, meaning that expressed TCRB transcripts were what got sequenced. TCRdb holds this immuneACCESS table with in-frame rearrangements only. Some clones are missing; in checked studies, unresolved V genes explain under half, and the rest has no known cause. The sample records some 44,000 clones, roughly 70% of which are singletons. Jointly, the top ten make up more than 2% of the sample. These receptors have no known antigen. Beyond this particular receptor, the publication reports: Type 1 diabetes patients showed a moderate but significant shortening of TCRB CDR3 length in all four CD4+ subsets.

The sequenced material came from Tregs from blood. Read against the paper, the sample's cell subset or site label means: regulatory CD4+ T cells. The receptor source for this set is a woman between 18 and 29 years old with type 1 diabetes.

This sequence joins TRBV6-1 and TRBJ2-3, with 8 bases fitting TRBD1. V trimming: 6 bases; J trimming: 6 bases; junction bases outside the gene matches: 5. The CDR3 length is 13 residues. Germline V lookup: CDR1 MNHNS, CDR2 SASEGT. The CDR3 loop is CASRETGVDTQYF. CDR3 DNA sequence: TGTGCCAGCAGAGAGACAGGGGTCGATACGCAGTATTTT.

The rearrangement uses TRBV2 and TRBJ1-5, with TRBD1 matching 8 bases. The V gene's germline CDR1 is SNHLY and CDR2 FYNNEI. The CDR3 contains 13 residues. With V trimmed by 6 bases and J by 5 bases, 3 bases remained unmatched. The CDR3 coding sequence is TGTGCCAGCAGAGGACAGGGCGATCAGCCCCAGCATTTT. As protein: CASRGQGDQPQHF.

The chain has TRBV4-3 and TRBJ1-5, with TRBD1 as a possible D gene (6 bases). Trimming took 1 base from V and 5 from J, leaving 15 bases between them. CDR1 and CDR2 from the germline V gene are LGHNA and YSLEER. The CDR3 has 16 amino acids. CDR3 sequence reads: CASSQVVGRGYQPQHF. The CDR3 nucleotides read TGCGCCAGCAGCCAAGTTGTAGGCAGGGGATATCAGCCCCAGCATTTT.

This sequence joins TRBV21-1 and TRBJ1-1; TRBD1 was called by the table and not checked on the DNA. TRBV21-1 corresponds to a pseudogene. This CDR3 contains 13 residues. The CDR3 sequence is CARTGNGTTEAFF. Written as DNA, the CDR3 is TGTGCCAGGACAGGGAATGGAACAACTGAAGCTTTCTTT.